These 18 T cell receptor beta chains were all obtained from the same sample, sequenced in a study of blood T cell repertoires in COVID-19. The method was immunoSEQ multiplex PCR; TCRdb's version includes in-frame clones alone and lacks a portion of them. The data show tens of thousands of clones, with 70% to 90% seen just once and under 15% held by the top ten. Source material: peripheral blood. Receptor source: a man between 65 and 85 years old with active COVID-19.

The rearrangement uses TRBV14 and TRBJ2-7; D is uncertain. V was pared by 1 base and J by 4 bases, with 8 bases between. The CDR3 contains 13 residues. Germline V gives CDR1 SGHDN, CDR2 FVKESK. CDR3 sequence: CASSQAVSYEQYF. DNA of the CDR3: TGTGCCAGCAGCCAAGCCGTTTCTTACGAGCAGTACTTC.

V gene TRBV27 combines with J gene TRBJ2-2, with 13 positions matching TRBD2. Trimming took 5 bases from V and 1 from J; bases not matched to a gene: 10. The CDR3 is 19 amino acids. CDR1 is MNHEY, CDR2 SMNVEV, per germline (reference sequence). The CDR3 nucleotides read TGTGCCAGCAGTCTCCGGACTAGCGGGAGACCGGGGAACACCGGGGAGCTGTTTTTT. It translates to CASSLRTSGRPGNTGELFF.

This rearrangement joins TRBV6-5 to TRBJ2-5; 8 bases agree with TRBD1. The CDR3 has 13 residues. Germline values: CDR1 MNHEY, CDR2 SVGAGI. Trimming took 5 bases from V and 2 from J; bases not matched to a gene: 1. The CDR3 region is CASSRDRQETQYF. CDR3 bases: TGTGCCAGCAGTCGGGACAGGCAAGAGACCCAGTACTTC.

V and J are TRBV5-4 and TRBJ2-7, with 10 positions matching TRBD1. The V gene's germline CDR1 is SGHNT and CDR2 YYREEE (reference sequence). Trimming at V came to 4 bases and at J to 5 bases, leaving 9 bases not matched to a gene. CDR3 length: 15 residues. The CDR3 sequence: CASSQGTGVFDEQYF. CDR3 bases: TGTGCCAGCAGCCAAGGGACAGGGGTTTTCGACGAGCAGTACTTC. The complete variable domain, with remaining parts taken from reference TRBV5-4 and TRBJ2-7, reads ETGVTQSPTHLIKTRGQQVTLRCSSQSGHNTVSWYQQALGQGPQFIFQYYREEENGRGNFPPRFSGLQFPNYSSELNVNALELDDSALYLCASSQGTGVFDEQYFGPGTRLTVT.

The gene calls are TRBV7-9 and TRBJ1-1; 9 bases match TRBD1. Per germline, CDR1 SEHNR and CDR2 FQNEAQ (reference sequence). V trimming: 1 base; J trimming: 5 bases; junction bases outside the gene matches: 5. This CDR3 spans 15 amino acids. The DNA for the CDR3 is TGTGCCAGCAGCTTAGAAGGGACAGGGAGAACTGAAGCTTTCTTT. This encodes CASSLEGTGRTEAFF.

This clone has only a few counts. The CDR3 coding sequence is TGTGCCAGCAATCGACGCCAGGGGGTATCCCAGCCCCAGCATTTT. Its protein product is CASNRRQGVSQPQHF. The J gene is TRBJ1-5, the V gene TRBV7-6; 7 bases align to TRBD1. V trimming: 7 bases; J trimming: 7 bases; junction bases outside the gene matches: 13. Germline V gene sequence: CDR1 SGHVS, CDR2 FNYEAQ. The CDR3 runs 15 residues.

V is TRBV5-1 and J is TRBJ1-3, with D possibly being TRBD1 (5 bases). Trimming cost V 4 bases and J 3 bases, with 14 bases left between them. CDR3 length equals 15 residues. The V gene's germline CDR1 is SGHRS and CDR2 YFSETQ. CDR3 in amino acids: CASSAQGGYGNTIYF. In DNA form, the CDR3 reads TGCGCCAGCAGCGCCCAGGGAGGATATGGAAACACCATATATTTT.

The rearrangement uses TRBV28 and TRBJ2-5; D call uncertain. Trimming shortened V by 2 bases and J by 4 bases, and 5 bases separated the two germline ends. There are 12 residues in the CDR3. CDR1 MDHEN and CDR2 SYDVKM come from the germline V gene. The CDR3 bases are TGTGCCAGCAGTTTACCGTTAGAGACCCAGTACTTC. Translating it yields CASSLPLETQYF.

This chain connects TRBV3-1 (or the pseudogene TRBV3-2) to TRBJ2-1; 8 bases map to TRBD2. Looked up from germline, CDR1 is LGHDT and CDR2 is YNNKEL (reference sequence). The CDR3 runs 16 residues. V lost 3 bases, J lost 6 bases, and 10 bases stayed unmatched. In DNA, the CDR3 is TGTGCCAGCAGCCACTCTGGGACTAGTGGGGTCAATGAGCAGTTCTTC. Residues: CASSHSGTSGVNEQFF.

The rearrangement joins TRBV24-1 to TRBJ1-2; a possible D gene is TRBD1 (6 bases). V lost 4 bases and J lost 9, with 11 bases in between. CDR1 is KGHDR, CDR2 SFDVKD, per germline. The CDR3 extends over 12 amino acids. The CDR3 DNA follows: TGTGCCACCAGTGACTTTGACAGGAGCTACACCTTC. This sequence encodes CATSDFDRSYTF.

This clone showed up just a few times. This chain links TRBV4-1 with TRBJ1-1; tentatively, D is TRBD1 (5 bases). This CDR3 spans 13 amino acids. CDR1 and CDR2 from the germline V gene are MGHRA and YSYEKL. V gave up 1 base and J gave up 5 bases, with 8 bases separating them. CDR3 in amino acids: CASSQVRGTEAFF. The CDR3 DNA is TGCGCCAGCAGCCAAGTCCGGGGGACTGAAGCTTTCTTT.

The rearrangement joins TRBV28 to TRBJ1-1; D unresolved. CDR1 and CDR2 from the germline V gene are MDHEN and SYDVKM. The CDR3 has 14 residues. Trimming shortened V by 7 bases and J by 4 bases, and 16 bases separated the two germline ends. The CDR3: CASTSIKEITEAFF. The CDR3 DNA sequence: TGTGCCAGCACTTCCATAAAAGAGATCACTGAAGCTTTCTTT.

This chain uses TRBV6-1 with TRBJ2-5, with TRBD1 matching over 8 bases. V lost 1 base, J lost 5 bases, and 3 bases stayed unmatched. The length of the CDR3 is 14 residues. Germline CDR1 and CDR2: MNHNS and SASEGT. In DNA form, the CDR3 reads TGTGCCAGCAGTGAAGGGACAGGGAGGGAGACCCAGTACTTC. Protein: CASSEGTGRETQYF.

The rearrangement links TRBV28 to TRBJ1-4; TRBD1 agrees at 8 bases. V was pared by 11 bases and J by 8 bases, with 16 bases of the junction left unmatched. In germline, CDR1 is MDHEN, CDR2 SYDVKM. The CDR3 runs 15 residues. This CDR3 is CASLGNWGDREKLFF. The CDR3 coding sequence is TGTGCCTCCTTAGGAAACTGGGGGGACAGGGAAAAACTGTTTTTT.

The CDR3 is CASSIRTSGPYEQYF. CDR3 bases: TGTGCCAGCAGCATCCGGACTAGCGGACCCTACGAGCAGTACTTC. The chain has TRBV5-5 and TRBJ2-7; 10 bases agree with TRBD2. CDR1 is SGHKS, CDR2 YYEKEE, per germline (reference sequence). The J segment lost 2 bases and the V segment lost 4 bases, leaving 6 bases of the junction unmatched. CDR3 size: 15 residues. The full variable domain, rest sourced from reference TRBV5-5 and TRBJ2-7, is DAGVTQSPTHLIKTRGQQVTLRCSPISGHKSVSWYQQVLGQGPQFIFQYYEKEERGRGNFPDRFSARQFPNYSSELNVNALLLGDSALYLCASSIRTSGPYEQYFGPGTRLTVT.

J is TRBJ2-7 and V is TRBV5-1; TRBD2 aligns across 11 bases. Germline lookup yields CDR1 SGHRS and CDR2 YFSETQ. The CDR3 length is 13 residues. With V trimmed by 7 bases and J by 6 bases, 6 bases remained unmatched. The CDR3 protein is CASQLAGESEQYF. CDR3 sequence (DNA): TGCGCCAGCCAACTAGCGGGAGAGTCCGAGCAGTACTTC.

This clone has a handful of counts. CDR3 loop: CASSPFGNTGELFF. In nucleotides, the CDR3 is TGTGCCAGCAGCCCCTTCGGGAACACCGGGGAGCTGTTTTTT. The chain is built from TRBV5-4 and TRBJ2-2; the D is unclear. In germline, CDR1 is SGHNT, CDR2 YYREEE (reference sequence). The CDR3 is 14 amino acids. V shed 4 bases and J shed 1 base, with 8 bases lying between them.

This sequence joins TRBV30 and TRBJ1-1; 7 positions match TRBD1. This CDR3 contains 15 residues. Germline trimming cut 1 base from V and 0 bases from J; bases unmatched to any gene: 5. CDR1 is GTSNPN and CDR2 is SVGIG in the germline V gene (reference sequence). The CDR3 nucleotides are TGTGCCTGGAGTGCCTTGGACAGGCTGAACACTGAAGCTTTCTTT. Translated: CAWSALDRLNTEAFF.